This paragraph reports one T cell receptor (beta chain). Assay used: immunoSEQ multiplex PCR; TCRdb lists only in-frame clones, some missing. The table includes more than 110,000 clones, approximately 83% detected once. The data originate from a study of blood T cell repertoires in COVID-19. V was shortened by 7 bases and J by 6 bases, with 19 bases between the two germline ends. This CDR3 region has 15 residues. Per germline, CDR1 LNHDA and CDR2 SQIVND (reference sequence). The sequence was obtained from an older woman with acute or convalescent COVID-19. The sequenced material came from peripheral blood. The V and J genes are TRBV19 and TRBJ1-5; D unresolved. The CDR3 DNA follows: TGTGCCAGTAACGGGCGGGGATCGTCTGGTCAGCCCCAGCATTTT. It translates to CASNGRGSSGQPQHF.